These 2 T cell receptor beta chains were sequenced from one sample in a study of monozygotic twins with inflammatory bowel disease (dated by TCRdb to about 2019). Receptor amplification or capture employed 5' RACE. TCRdb lists the instrument as Illumina HiSeq 2500. TCRdb reprocessed the raw reads; every CDR3 protein sequence is a single record, and DNA is not supplied. This sample's table has entries for over 110,000 distinct CDR3 sequences. The ten biggest clones cover less than 2.5% of the sample. Sequenced material: blood. These receptors originate from a human donor with ulcerative colitis or Crohn's disease, or a healthy co-twin of an affected twin (not recorded which).

The chain combines TRBV6-2 or TRBV6-3 with TRBJ2-5; the TCRdb D gene call, TRBD2, has no DNA to confirm it. This CDR3 is built from 13 residues. Germline loops: CDR1 MNHEY, CDR2 SVGEGT. The CDR3 is CASSHGTSETQYF.

The CDR3 sequence: CASTSGTGGNGNTIYF. This sequence joins TRBV18 and TRBJ1-3; TCRdb's assignment of TRBD1 cannot be checked, as there is no DNA. This CDR3 contains 16 residues. The germline gives CDR1 KGHSH, CDR2 LQKENI.